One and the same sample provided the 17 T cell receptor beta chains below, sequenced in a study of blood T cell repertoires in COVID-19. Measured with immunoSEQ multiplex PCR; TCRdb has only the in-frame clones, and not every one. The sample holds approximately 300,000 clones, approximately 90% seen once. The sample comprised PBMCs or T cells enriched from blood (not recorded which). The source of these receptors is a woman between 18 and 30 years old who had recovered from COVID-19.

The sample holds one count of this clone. In nucleotides, the CDR3 is TGTGCCAGCAGTTTATTCCCCAATAGGGGACAGGGGGTAGGCAATGAGCAGTTCTTC. Translated, it gives CASSLFPNRGQGVGNEQFF. V usage is TRBV27 and J usage is TRBJ2-1, with TRBD1 matching 11 bases. V dropped 1 base and J dropped 6; count of bases not matched to a gene: 14. The CDR3 contains 19 residues. Germline-derived CDR1 and CDR2 are MNHEY and SMNVEV (reference sequence).

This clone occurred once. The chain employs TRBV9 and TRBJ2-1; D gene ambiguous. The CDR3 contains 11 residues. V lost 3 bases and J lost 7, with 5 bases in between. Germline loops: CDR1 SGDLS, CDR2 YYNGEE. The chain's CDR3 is CASSAENEQFF. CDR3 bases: TGTGCCAGCAGCGCTGAGAATGAGCAGTTCTTC.

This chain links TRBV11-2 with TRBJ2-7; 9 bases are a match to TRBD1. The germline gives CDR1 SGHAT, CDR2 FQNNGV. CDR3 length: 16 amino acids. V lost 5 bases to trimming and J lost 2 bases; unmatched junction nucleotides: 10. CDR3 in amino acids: CASSPLRGQGPYEQYF. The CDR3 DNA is TGTGCCAGCAGCCCGCTCCGGGGACAGGGACCCTACGAGCAGTACTTC.

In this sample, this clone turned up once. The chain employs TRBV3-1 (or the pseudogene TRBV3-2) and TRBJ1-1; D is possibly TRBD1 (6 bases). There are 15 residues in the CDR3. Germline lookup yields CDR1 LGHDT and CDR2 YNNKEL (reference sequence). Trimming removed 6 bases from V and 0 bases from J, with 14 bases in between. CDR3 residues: CASRDGQLMNTEAFF. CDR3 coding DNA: TGTGCCAGCAGGGACGGACAGCTGATGAACACTGAAGCTTTCTTT.

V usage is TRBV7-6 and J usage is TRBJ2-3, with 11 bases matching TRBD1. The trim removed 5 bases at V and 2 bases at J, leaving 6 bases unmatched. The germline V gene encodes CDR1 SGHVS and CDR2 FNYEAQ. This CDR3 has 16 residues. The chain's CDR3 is CASSRRTGGVTDTQYF. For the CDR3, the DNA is TGTGCCAGCAGCCGACGGACAGGGGGCGTCACAGATACGCAGTATTTT.

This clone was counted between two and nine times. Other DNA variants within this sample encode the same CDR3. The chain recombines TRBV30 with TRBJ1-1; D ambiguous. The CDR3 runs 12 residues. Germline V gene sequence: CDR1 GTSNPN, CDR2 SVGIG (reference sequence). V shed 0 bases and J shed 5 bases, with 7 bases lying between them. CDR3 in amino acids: CAWSVLETEAFF. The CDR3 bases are TGTGCCTGGAGTGTACTAGAAACTGAAGCTTTCTTT.

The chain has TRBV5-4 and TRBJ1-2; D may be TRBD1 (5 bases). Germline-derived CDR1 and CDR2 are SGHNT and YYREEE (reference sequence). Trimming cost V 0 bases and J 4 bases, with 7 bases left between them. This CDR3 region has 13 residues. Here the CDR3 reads CASSLGGGYGYTF. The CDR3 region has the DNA TGTGCCAGCAGCTTGGGGGGGGGCTATGGCTACACCTTC.

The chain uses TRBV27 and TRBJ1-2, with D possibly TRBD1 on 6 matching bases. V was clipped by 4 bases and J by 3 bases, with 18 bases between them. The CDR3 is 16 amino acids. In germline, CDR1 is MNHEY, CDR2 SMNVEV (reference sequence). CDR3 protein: CASSSPGTQGHYGYTF. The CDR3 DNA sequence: TGTGCCAGCAGTTCGCCAGGAACGCAGGGGCACTATGGCTACACCTTC.

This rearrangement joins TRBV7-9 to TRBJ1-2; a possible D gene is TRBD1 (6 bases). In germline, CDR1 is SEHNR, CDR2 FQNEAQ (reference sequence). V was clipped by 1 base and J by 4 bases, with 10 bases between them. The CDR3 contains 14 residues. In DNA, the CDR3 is TGTGCCAGCAGCTTAGGCGGGGGGCTCTATGGCTACACCTTC. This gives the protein CASSLGGGLYGYTF.

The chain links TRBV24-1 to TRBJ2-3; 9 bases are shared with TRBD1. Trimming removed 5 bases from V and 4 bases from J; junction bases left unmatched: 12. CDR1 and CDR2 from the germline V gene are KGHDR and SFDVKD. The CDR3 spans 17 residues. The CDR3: CATSAPRQGGLADTQYF. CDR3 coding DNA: TGTGCCACCAGTGCCCCCCGACAGGGGGGACTCGCAGATACGCAGTATTTT.

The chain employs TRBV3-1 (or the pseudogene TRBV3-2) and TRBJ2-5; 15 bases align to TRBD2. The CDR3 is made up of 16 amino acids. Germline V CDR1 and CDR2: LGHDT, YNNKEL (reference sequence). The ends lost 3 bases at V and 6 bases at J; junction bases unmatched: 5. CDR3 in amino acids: CASSQGTSGGIKTQYF. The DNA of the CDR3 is TGTGCCAGCAGCCAGGGGACTAGCGGGGGGATTAAGACCCAGTACTTC.

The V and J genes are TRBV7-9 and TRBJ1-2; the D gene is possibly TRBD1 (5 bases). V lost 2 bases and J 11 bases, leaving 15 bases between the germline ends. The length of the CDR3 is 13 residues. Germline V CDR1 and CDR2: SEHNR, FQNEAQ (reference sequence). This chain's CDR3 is CASSLPTGRGYTF. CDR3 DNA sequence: TGTGCCAGCAGCTTACCCACAGGCCGTGGGTACACCTTC.

DNA for the CDR3: TGTGCCACCAGCGGGACAGGGACGAACACCGGGGAGCTGTTTTTT. It specifies CATSGTGTNTGELFF. The rearrangement joins TRBV24-1 to TRBJ2-2, with TRBD1 matching 9 bases. The junction had 2 bases not matched to a gene; V was cut back by 7 bases and J by 0 bases. CDR3 length: 15 residues. The V gene's germline CDR1 is KGHDR and CDR2 SFDVKD.

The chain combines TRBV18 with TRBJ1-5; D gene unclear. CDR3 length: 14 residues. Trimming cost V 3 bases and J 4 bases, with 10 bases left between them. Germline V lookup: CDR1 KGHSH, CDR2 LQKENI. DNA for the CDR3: TGTGCCAGCTCACCGACGGGGTTGAATCAGCCCCAGCATTTT. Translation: CASSPTGLNQPQHF.

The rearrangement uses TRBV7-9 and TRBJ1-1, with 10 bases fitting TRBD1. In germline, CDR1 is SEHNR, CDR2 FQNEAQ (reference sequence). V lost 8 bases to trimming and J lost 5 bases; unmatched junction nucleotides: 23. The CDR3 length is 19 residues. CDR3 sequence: CASQAARVGQGLSWTEAFF. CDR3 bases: TGTGCCAGCCAAGCCGCCCGTGTGGGACAGGGGTTAAGTTGGACTGAAGCTTTCTTT.

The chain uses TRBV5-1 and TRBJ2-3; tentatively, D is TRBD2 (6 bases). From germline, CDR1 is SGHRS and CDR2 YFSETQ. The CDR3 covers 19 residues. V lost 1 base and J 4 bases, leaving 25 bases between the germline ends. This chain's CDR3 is CASSLSLLTGSRWSDTQYF. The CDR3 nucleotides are TGCGCCAGCAGCTTGTCGCTCCTAACCGGGAGCAGGTGGTCAGATACGCAGTATTTT.

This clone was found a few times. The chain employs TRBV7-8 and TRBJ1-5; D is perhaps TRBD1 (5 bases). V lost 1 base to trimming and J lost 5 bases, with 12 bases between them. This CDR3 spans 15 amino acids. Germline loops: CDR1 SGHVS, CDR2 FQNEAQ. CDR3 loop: CASSLEAREYQPQHF. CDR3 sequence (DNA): TGTGCCAGCAGCTTAGAAGCCAGGGAATATCAGCCCCAGCATTTT.